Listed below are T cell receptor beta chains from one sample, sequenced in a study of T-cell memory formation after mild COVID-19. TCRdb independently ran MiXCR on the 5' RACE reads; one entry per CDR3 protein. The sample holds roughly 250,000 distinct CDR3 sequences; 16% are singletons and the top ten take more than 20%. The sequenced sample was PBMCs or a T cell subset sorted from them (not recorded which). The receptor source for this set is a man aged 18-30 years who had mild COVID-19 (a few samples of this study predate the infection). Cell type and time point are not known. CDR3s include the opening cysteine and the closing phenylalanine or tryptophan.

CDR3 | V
CASSQDRGYEQYF | TRBV4-1
CASSFAYGNTIYF | TRBV5-1
CASSVSGGYNEQFF | TRBV9
CASSPQRLPGTQYF | TRBV7-2
CASSSRGGSFF | TRBV6-2/TRBV6-3
CASSPSGGTNYGYTF | TRBV7-9
CASSLVGPSPNTGELFF | TRBV12-3/TRBV12-4
CASSSPGQGRGKLFF | TRBV7-6
CASSYSSDRNTGELFF | TRBV6-5
CASSPPQGRAGDEQFF | TRBV6-5
CASSQLTGTSKDTQYF | TRBV4-2
CASSTHLPTGETGELFF | TRBV9
CASSLIPGGLPNEQFF | TRBV7-2
CSAVRTSGGYEQYF | TRBV20-1
CASRLEGSNYGYTF | TRBV5-1
CASSRNTNTEAFF | TRBV4-2
CASSAGTVGYEQFF | TRBV9
CASSYRASQETQYF | TRBV6-5
CASSTRDKSEAFF | TRBV7-2
CASSFRPSSGDSYEQYF | TRBV5-5
CASSLGGQGTEAFF | TRBV7-2
CSASETGINTEAFF | TRBV20-1
CSAHPRAGNQETQYF | TRBV20-1
CASRPGAGGTDTQYF | TRBV11-2
CATSDSSSLETQYF | TRBV24-1
CSADSQFLGTQYF | TRBV20-1
CASSQVGGGGYTF | TRBV3-1
CASSSAGQRNTEAFF | TRBV5-1
CARGQGPYNEQFF | TRBV2
CASSPQTGGNTGELFF | TRBV12-3/TRBV12-4
CASSVRAPGQFF | TRBV6-1
CAISAGTSEVTEQFF | TRBV10-3
CASSLLGTQYF | TRBV7-2
CAIGLAGGLGTDTQYF | TRBV10-3
CSERQGLGETQYF | TRBV29-1
CASSQGTGVSPLHF | TRBV4-2
CSASLLKHSSYEQYF | TRBV20-1
CASSQVLVQANTEAFF | TRBV4-1
CASSRSTLATDTQYF | TRBV12-3/TRBV12-4
CASSFRGAVGRHYEQYF | TRBV7-2
CASSPPGTYGYTF | TRBV18
CASTAGFGYGYTF | TRBV25-1
CASSPDGTEAFF | TRBV5-1
CASSSGTLGIQPQHF | TRBV6-5
CASSQEAANYGYTF | TRBV4-1
CASSEPTAGNTIYF | TRBV5-1
CASSRPVQETQYF | TRBV7-2